A selection of T cell receptor beta chains follows, all from one sample in a study. MiXCR, run by TCRdb on the RT-PCR reads, gives a single entry per CDR3 protein. The table has almost 700,000 distinct CDR3 sequences, approximately 15% seen once; the top ten hold around 3.3%. The sequencing input was memory CD4+ T cells from blood. All receptors derive from a female donor in good health, serving as a healthy control. The CDR3 runs from the conserved cysteine through the conserved F or W. A D gene is named only where the DNA matches it firmly. Some rows have no size entry. The others give once, few or many, or a class for an expanded clone.

abundance: .
j_gene: TRBJ1-1
v_gene: TRBV7-8
d_gene: .
CDR3aa: CASSSQGFRTEAFF
CDR3nt: TGTGCCAGCAGCTCTCAGGGGTTTCGCACTGAAGCTTTCTTT

abundance: few
j_gene: TRBJ1-5
v_gene: TRBV27
d_gene: .
CDR3aa: CAAWDQPQHF
CDR3nt: TGTGCCGCCTGGGATCAGCCCCAGCATTTT

abundance: .
j_gene: TRBJ2-1
v_gene: TRBV12-3/TRBV12-4
d_gene: .
CDR3aa: CASSPTDLSYNEQFF
CDR3nt: TGTGCCAGCAGCCCGACAGATTTGTCCTACAATGAGCAGTTCTTC

abundance: few
j_gene: TRBJ1-2
v_gene: TRBV28
d_gene: .
CDR3aa: CASSLADRGAGYTF
CDR3nt: TGTGCCAGCAGTTTAGCCGACCGCGGGGCTGGCTACACCTTC

abundance: many
j_gene: TRBJ2-1
v_gene: TRBV20-1
d_gene: .
CDR3aa: CSARDENSYNEQFF
CDR3nt: TGCAGTGCTAGAGATGAGAATTCCTACAATGAGCAGTTCTTC

abundance: .
j_gene: TRBJ2-5
v_gene: TRBV6-2/TRBV6-3
d_gene: TRBD2
CDR3aa: CASRGLAEGTQYF
CDR3nt: TGTGCCAGCAGGGGGCTAGCGGAGGGGACCCAGTACTTC

abundance: .
j_gene: TRBJ1-4
v_gene: TRBV28
d_gene: .
CDR3aa: CASSSHIGTEKLFF
CDR3nt: TGTGCCAGCAGTTCTCACATCGGGACAGAAAAACTGTTTTTT

abundance: .
j_gene: TRBJ1-1
v_gene: TRBV6-5
d_gene: .
CDR3aa: CASSYSGQFPTEAFF
CDR3nt: TGTGCCAGCAGTTACTCAGGACAGTTCCCCACTGAAGCTTTCTTT

abundance: many
j_gene: TRBJ2-1
v_gene: TRBV12-3/TRBV12-4
d_gene: .
CDR3aa: CASSLLGEEGYNEQFF
CDR3nt: TGTGCCAGCAGTTTACTCGGGGAAGAGGGCTACAATGAGCAGTTCTTC

abundance: .
j_gene: TRBJ2-1
v_gene: TRBV7-2
d_gene: TRBD1
CDR3aa: CASSFRDRSSYNEQFF
CDR3nt: TGTGCCAGCAGCTTCCGGGACAGGAGCTCCTACAATGAGCAGTTCTTC

abundance: few
j_gene: TRBJ1-5
v_gene: TRBV6-6
d_gene: .
CDR3aa: CASSYSSDSSNQPQHF
CDR3nt: TGTGCCAGCAGTTACTCCTCAGACTCTAGCAATCAGCCCCAGCATTTT